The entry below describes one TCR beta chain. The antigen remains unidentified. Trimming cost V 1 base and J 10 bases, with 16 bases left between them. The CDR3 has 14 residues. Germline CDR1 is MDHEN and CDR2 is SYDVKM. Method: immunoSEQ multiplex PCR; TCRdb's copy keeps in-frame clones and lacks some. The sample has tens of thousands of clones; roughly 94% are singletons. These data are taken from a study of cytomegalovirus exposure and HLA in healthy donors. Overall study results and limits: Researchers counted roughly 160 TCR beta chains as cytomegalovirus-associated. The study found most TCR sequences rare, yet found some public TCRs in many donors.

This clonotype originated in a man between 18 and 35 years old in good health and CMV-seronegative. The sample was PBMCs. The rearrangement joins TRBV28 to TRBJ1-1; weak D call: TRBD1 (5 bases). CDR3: CASSLSPRAARAFF. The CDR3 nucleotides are TGTGCCAGCAGTTTATCGCCCAGGGCAGCAAGAGCTTTCTTT.